These 13 T cell receptor beta chains were all obtained from the same sample, sequenced in a study of blood T cell repertoires in COVID-19. Sequencing was performed with immunoSEQ multiplex PCR; in TCRdb, only in-frame clones are kept and a portion is missing. The table has 250,000 or so clones, 90% seen once. The source material was peripheral blood. These receptor sequences come from an older woman with COVID-19, enrolled during active disease.

This chain connects TRBV10-3 to TRBJ1-1; no reliable D call. The CDR3 loop spans 14 amino acids. The V end lost 0 bases, the J end lost 7 bases, and 12 bases lay between the germline ends. CDR1 is ENHRY, CDR2 SYGVKD, per germline. CDR3 sequence reads: CAISESQDYLEAFF. The CDR3 nucleotides read TGTGCCATCAGTGAGTCTCAGGACTACCTTGAAGCTTTCTTT.

V is TRBV2 and J is TRBJ1-2; possible D gene TRBD1, 6 bases. This CDR3 spans 15 amino acids. Per the germline V gene, CDR1 is SNHLY and CDR2 is FYNNEI. Trimming removed 1 base from V and 6 bases from J, with 15 bases in between. The CDR3 region is CASSEGGGRINGYTF. The CDR3 coding sequence is TGTGCCAGCAGTGAAGGAGGGGGACGGATAAATGGCTACACCTTC.

The chain carries TRBV7-2 and TRBJ2-1; no clear D. Germline lookup yields CDR1 SGHTA and CDR2 FQGNSA. The CDR3 has 13 amino acids. V lost 5 bases and J lost 9, with 14 bases in between. The CDR3 region is CASSPGLLGEQFF. The CDR3 bases are TGTGCCAGCAGCCCGGGTCTCCTGGGTGAGCAGTTCTTC.

The chain has TRBV9 and TRBJ2-1; TRBD1 is a possible D gene (5 bases). V was pared by 3 bases and J by 4 bases, with 17 bases between. This CDR3 spans 16 amino acids. In germline, CDR1 is SGDLS, CDR2 YYNGEE. The CDR3 loop is CASSGQLTTIYNEQFF. CDR3 nucleotides: TGTGCCAGCAGCGGACAGTTAACCACAATATACAATGAGCAGTTCTTC.

V is TRBV9 and J is TRBJ1-6; TRBD1 matches at 7 bases. Germline V gene sequence: CDR1 SGDLS, CDR2 YYNGEE. The junction had 2 bases not matched to a gene; V was cut back by 3 bases and J by 2 bases. CDR3 length: 15 residues. The CDR3 DNA reads TGTGCCAGCAGCGCAACAGGGGCCTATAATTCACCCCTCCACTTT. It translates to CASSATGAYNSPLHF.

The chain has TRBV6-2 or TRBV6-3 and TRBJ2-3, with D perhaps matching TRBD2 (5 bases). CDR3 size: 16 residues. V was cut by 0 bases and J by 2 bases, with 12 bases left in between. The germline V gene encodes CDR1 MNHEY and CDR2 SVGEGT. The CDR3 is CASSYSDSGVTDTQYF. DNA for the CDR3: TGTGCCAGCAGTTACTCGGACTCCGGGGTCACAGATACGCAGTATTTT.

This clone was detected once. This chain uses TRBV7-9 with TRBJ1-4; D possibly corresponds to TRBD1 (5 bases). The CDR3 loop spans 17 amino acids. Trimming took 4 bases from V and 5 from J, leaving 20 bases between them. Germline V gene lookup returns CDR1 SEHNR and CDR2 FQNEAQ (reference sequence). The DNA of the CDR3 is TGTGCCAGCAGCTCCGCCGCCAGACAGCGATGGAATGAAAAACTGTTTTTT. Translation gives CASSSAARQRWNEKLFF.

The rearrangement joins TRBV5-6 to TRBJ1-6; maybe TRBD1 (5 bases). Germline V lookup: CDR1 SGHDT, CDR2 YYEEEE. The V end lost 0 bases, the J end lost 8 bases, and 15 bases lay between the germline ends. CDR3 length equals 16 residues. This chain's CDR3 is CASSLAEGRGDSPLHF. As DNA, the CDR3 is TGTGCCAGCAGCTTGGCCGAGGGGCGGGGTGATTCACCCCTCCACTTT.

The CDR3 nucleotides read TGCGCCAGCAGCTTCTTAAACACCGGGGAGCTGTTTTTT. This translates into CASSFLNTGELFF. The J gene is TRBJ2-2, the V gene TRBV5-1; D not resolved. The CDR3 length is 13 residues. The V end lost 2 bases, the J end lost 2 bases, and 4 bases lay between the germline ends. The germline gives CDR1 SGHRS, CDR2 YFSETQ.

The genes are TRBV7-2 and TRBJ2-5, with 8 bases that match TRBD1. The CDR3 runs to 15 residues. Germline V lookup: CDR1 SGHTA, CDR2 FQGNSA. With V trimmed by 1 base and J by 5 bases, 6 bases remained unmatched. The CDR3 is CASSLVAGGWETQYF. The CDR3 coding sequence is TGTGCCAGCAGCTTAGTGGCAGGGGGCTGGGAGACCCAGTACTTC.

The V call is TRBV5-6, the J call TRBJ1-2; 10 bases line up with TRBD1. Looked up from germline, CDR1 is SGHDT and CDR2 is YYEEEE. J lost 3 bases, V lost 4 bases, and 6 bases had no gene match. The CDR3 is made up of 15 amino acids. In DNA, the CDR3 is TGTGCCAGCAGCCCGGGACAGGGGCGGGACTATGGCTACACCTTC. Translated, it gives CASSPGQGRDYGYTF.

The chain is built from TRBV19 and TRBJ2-7; D is perhaps TRBD2 (5 bases). The CDR3 loop spans 13 amino acids. The germline V gene encodes CDR1 LNHDA and CDR2 SQIVND (reference sequence). Trimming cost V 3 bases and J 4 bases, with 10 bases left between them. CDR3 residues: CASSIGVTYEQYF. CDR3 bases: TGTGCCAGTAGTATCGGGGTCACGTACGAGCAGTACTTC.

The chain recombines TRBV6-1 with TRBJ2-7; 9 bases are a match to TRBD1. Trimming took 3 bases from V and 0 from J; bases not matched to a gene: 6. This CDR3 spans 16 amino acids. The germline CDR1 and CDR2 sequences are MNHNS and SASEGT. The CDR3 is CASSDEGGQGSYEQYF. The CDR3 DNA follows: TGTGCCAGCAGTGATGAGGGGGGACAGGGCTCCTACGAGCAGTACTTC.